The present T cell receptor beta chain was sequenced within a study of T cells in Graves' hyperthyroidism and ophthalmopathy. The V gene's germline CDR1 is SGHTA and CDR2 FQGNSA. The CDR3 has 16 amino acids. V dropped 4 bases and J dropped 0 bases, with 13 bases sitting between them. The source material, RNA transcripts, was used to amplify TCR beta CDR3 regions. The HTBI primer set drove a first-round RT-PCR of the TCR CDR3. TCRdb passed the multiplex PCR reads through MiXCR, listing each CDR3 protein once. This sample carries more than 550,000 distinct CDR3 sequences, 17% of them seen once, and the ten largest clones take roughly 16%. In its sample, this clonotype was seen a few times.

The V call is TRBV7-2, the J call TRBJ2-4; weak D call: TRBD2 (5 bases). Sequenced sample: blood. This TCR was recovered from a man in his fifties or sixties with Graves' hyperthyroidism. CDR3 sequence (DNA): TGTGCCAGCAGCTCTGACGGCGGGCCAGCCAAAAACATTCAGTACTTC. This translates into CASSSDGGPAKNIQYF.